This entry describes one T cell receptor (beta chain). Its antigen is unknown. Looked up from germline, CDR1 is LGHNA and CDR2 is YSLEER. The CDR3 sequence is 15 residues long. V dropped 2 bases and J dropped 2 bases, with 12 bases sitting between them. This record comes from a study of PD-L1 blockade in urothelial cancer. Study at large: Blood analyses occurred 3 weeks (second dose) and 6 weeks post treatment start. T cell content in blood samples showed a median of 141,255.

Study conclusions and caveats: Durable-benefit cases showed more tumor-associated blood clone expansion at 3 weeks. Better survival was predicted when blood TCR clonality before treatment fell below the median.

Assay used: immunoSEQ multiplex PCR; TCRdb lists only in-frame clones, some missing. The top ten clones hold under 7.5% of a sample with 68,000 or so clones, roughly 76% of them seen once. Time point reported: pretreatment peripheral blood. The input for sequencing was PBMCs, taken around atezolizumab (anti-PD-L1) treatment. The sequence was obtained from a man in his 70s with urothelial cancer. This chain links TRBV4-3 with TRBJ2-5; D possibly corresponds to TRBD2 (6 bases). The CDR3 DNA reads TGCGCCAGCAGCCAAAACCCCGGGGGACAAGAGACCCAGTACTTC. It codes for CASSQNPGGQETQYF.